One and the same sample provided the 27 T cell receptor beta chains below, sequenced in a study of regulatory T cells in long-lasting Graves disease. Relying on iRepertoire HTBI primers and Arm-PCR of CDR3 regions, the team built TCR beta libraries. MiXCR, run by TCRdb on the multiplex PCR reads, gives a single entry per CDR3 protein. The sample lists roughly 500,000 distinct CDR3 sequences, less than 25% occurring once. Time point reported: persistent/refractory GD, antithyroid drugs over 5 years with positive TRAb. Following extraction of RNA from PBMCs, that RNA was used to make the TCR library. The sequencing used peripheral blood mononuclear cells (PBMCs), collected when the disease was refractory, from a patient treated with antithyroid drugs. All receptors come from a female donor with Graves disease.

This clonotype was detected a few times. This may arise from a read error, as a much more abundant clone is one base away. The chain is built from TRBV15 and TRBJ2-5, with TRBD1 matching 7 bases. The CDR3 covers 15 residues. The germline V gene encodes CDR1 LNHNV and CDR2 YYDKDF (reference sequence). CDR3 sequence: CATSRGRTGTETQCF. The CDR3 DNA reads as TGTGCCACCAGCAGAGGCCGGACGGGGACAGAGACCCAGTGCTTC.

This clonotype was recorded many times. V and J are TRBV6-1 and TRBJ2-7; a weak D match, TRBD1 (6 bases). The CDR3 is made up of 15 amino acids. V was trimmed by 7 bases and J by 0 bases, leaving 16 bases between them. The germline V gene has CDR1 MNHNS and CDR2 SASEGT. CDR3 sequence (DNA): TGTGCCAGCAACTTGAACCGGGACAACTCCTACGAGCAGTACTTC. It yields the protein CASNLNRDNSYEQYF.

V gene TRBV6-1 combines with J gene TRBJ2-7; D might be TRBD1 (6 bases). V dropped 6 bases and J dropped 2 bases, with 14 bases sitting between them. This CDR3 has 14 amino acids. CDR1 and CDR2 from the germline V gene are MNHNS and SASEGT. The CDR3 loop reads CASRLGGPPYEQYF. CDR3 nucleotide sequence: TGTGCCAGCAGGCTAGGGGGTCCTCCCTACGAGCAGTACTTC.

This clonotype was recorded at least ten times. The rearrangement joins TRBV12-3 or TRBV12-4 to TRBJ1-2, with TRBD1 matching over 8 bases. The CDR3 spans 12 residues. The V gene end was trimmed by 8 bases and the J gene end by 8 bases; junction bases not matched to a gene: 7. CDR3 in DNA: TGTGCCAGCTCAGGACAGGGCGGGGGCTACACCTTC. It translates to CASSGQGGGYTF.

This clonotype has just a few counts. This rearrangement joins TRBV6-2 or TRBV6-3 to TRBJ2-5; D remains unclear. V was pared by 0 bases and J by 2 bases, with 7 bases between. The CDR3 is 14 residues long. The germline V gene has CDR1 MNHEY and CDR2 SVGEGT. The CDR3: CASSYSHSQETQYF. In DNA form, the CDR3 reads TGTGCCAGCAGTTACTCGCACAGTCAAGAGACCCAGTACTTC.

This clonotype has more than one count but fewer than ten. The genes are TRBV9 and TRBJ2-7; D remains unclear. V was cut by 0 bases and J by 2 bases, with 9 bases left in between. The CDR3 runs to 14 residues. CDR1 and CDR2 from the germline V gene are SGDLS and YYNGEE. CDR3 in DNA: TGTGCCAGCAGCGTAGACCCCCGAGCCTACGAGCAGTACTTC. Residues: CASSVDPRAYEQYF.

The chain employs TRBV29-1 and TRBJ2-7; D possibly uses TRBD1 or TRBD2 (5 bases each). The CDR3 totals 13 residues. Trimming cost V 4 bases and J 3 bases, with 13 bases left between them. Germline CDR1 reads SQVTM; CDR2 reads ANQGSEA. CDR3 protein: CSVGVVGGYEQYF. The CDR3 bases are TGCAGCGTTGGTGTGGTTGGGGGCTACGAGCAGTACTTC.

This clonotype was seen ten or more times. The chain employs TRBV2 and TRBJ2-5; 9 nucleotides match TRBD1. V lost 6 bases to trimming and J lost 5 bases; unmatched junction nucleotides: 1. CDR1 and CDR2 from the germline V gene are SNHLY and FYNNEI. The CDR3 length is 12 residues. The CDR3 protein is CASSDRGETQYF. CDR3 nucleotides: TGTGCCAGCAGCGACAGGGGGGAGACCCAGTACTTC.

There are many counts of this clonotype. The J gene is TRBJ2-7, the V gene TRBV15; D could derive from TRBD1 or TRBD2 (5 bases each). CDR1 and CDR2 (germline): LNHNV, YYDKDF (reference sequence). V lost 0 bases and J 6 bases, leaving 15 bases between the germline ends. The CDR3 covers 15 residues. CDR3 coding DNA: TGTGCCACCAGCAGAGATCGTAGGGTTGGGGGCGAGCAGTACTTC. Translating it yields CATSRDRRVGGEQYF.

The rearrangement uses TRBV9 and TRBJ1-6; 7 bases are shared with TRBD1. Germline trimming cut 1 base from V and 8 bases from J; bases unmatched to any gene: 6. Germline V gene data show CDR1 as SGDLS and CDR2 as YYNGEE. The length of the CDR3 is 15 residues. CDR3 nucleotide sequence: TGTGCCAGCAGCGTAAAAGGGGGCCCGGATTCACCCCTCCACTTT. Its translation: CASSVKGGPDSPLHF.

V and J are TRBV29-1 and TRBJ2-1; D is perhaps TRBD1 or TRBD2 (5 bases each). Germline V gives CDR1 SQVTM, CDR2 ANQGSEA. V gave up 5 bases and J gave up 3 bases, with 11 bases separating them. The CDR3 contains 13 residues. CDR3 sequence reads: CSVRDGFYNEQFF. DNA for the CDR3: TGCAGCGTTAGGGACGGATTCTACAATGAGCAGTTCTTC.

The chain joins TRBV3-1 to TRBJ2-7, with D unclear. Germline V gives CDR1 LGHDT, CDR2 YNNKEL (reference sequence). V was clipped by 1 base and J by 0 bases, with 10 bases between them. This CDR3 is built from 15 residues. Here the CDR3 DNA reads TGTGCCAGCAGCCAAGTCCAGTTACCCTCCTACGAGCAGTACTTC. Its translation is CASSQVQLPSYEQYF.

V usage is TRBV19 and J usage is TRBJ2-7; the D gene is possibly TRBD1 (6 bases). The V end lost 7 bases, the J end lost 2 bases, and 9 bases lay between the germline ends. CDR3 size: 12 residues. CDR1 and CDR2 (germline): LNHDA, SQIVND (reference sequence). The CDR3 loop is CASKGDAYEQYF. In nucleotides, the CDR3 is TGTGCCAGTAAGGGGGATGCCTACGAGCAGTACTTC.

The chain is built from TRBV20-1 and TRBJ1-1; 10 bases agree with TRBD1. J was trimmed by 8 bases and V by 4 bases; bases with no gene match: 4. The CDR3 extends over 12 amino acids. Looked up from germline, CDR1 is DFQATT and CDR2 is SNEGSKA (reference sequence). The CDR3 region is CSAMDRGDEAFF. For the CDR3, the DNA is TGCAGTGCTATGGACAGGGGGGACGAAGCTTTCTTT.

This sequence joins TRBV19 and TRBJ1-5; D not certain. This CDR3 has 16 residues. Trimming shortened V by 4 bases and J by 6 bases, and 19 bases separated the two germline ends. Per germline, CDR1 LNHDA and CDR2 SQIVND (reference sequence). This chain's CDR3 is CASSTTTRVTSQPQHF. In nucleotides, the CDR3 is TGTGCCAGTAGTACAACTACTAGGGTTACAAGTCAGCCCCAGCATTTT.

This clonotype has more than one count but fewer than ten. The chain is built from TRBV19 and TRBJ1-2; TRBD1 matches 7 bases. Per the germline V gene, CDR1 is LNHDA and CDR2 is SQIVND (reference sequence). CDR3 size: 15 residues. V shed 3 bases, J shed 4 bases, and the junction held 8 bases outside the gene matches. The chain's CDR3 is CASSIQFGTVYGYTF. In DNA, the CDR3 is TGTGCCAGTAGTATCCAGTTCGGGACAGTCTATGGCTACACCTTC.

This clonotype has ten or more counts. The V and J genes are TRBV12-3 or TRBV12-4 and TRBJ2-2; D uncertain. The V gene lost 6 bases and the J gene lost 4 bases, with 12 bases spanning the gap. The CDR3 length is 14 residues. The CDR3 region has the DNA TGTGCCAGCAGCCCGGAAGCCGCCACCGGGGAGCTGTTTTTT. It is translated as CASSPEAATGELFF.

This clonotype was observed a handful of times. The V call is TRBV18, the J call TRBJ1-6; 8 nucleotides agree with TRBD1. CDR3 length equals 17 residues. CDR1 and CDR2 (germline): KGHSH, LQKENI. V lost 5 bases, J lost 10 bases, and 16 bases stayed unmatched. In DNA form, the CDR3 reads TGTGCCAGCTCAGCGAACCTCCTCGGGACAGGAATCTCACCCCTCCACTTT. This translates into CASSANLLGTGISPLHF.

The rearrangement joins TRBV29-1 to TRBJ1-2; D unclear. Germline lookup yields CDR1 SQVTM and CDR2 ANQGSEA. The CDR3 runs to 11 residues. V was trimmed by 6 bases and J by 8 bases, leaving 13 bases between them. The chain's CDR3 is CSVTTPGGYTF. As DNA, the CDR3 is TGCAGCGTCACAACCCCGGGAGGCTACACCTTC.

This chain uses TRBV7-2 with TRBJ2-7; perhaps TRBD1 as D (5 bases). The CDR3 totals 15 residues. Deletions cut 2 bases from V and 5 bases from J, with 16 bases between. Germline loops: CDR1 SGHTA, CDR2 FQGNSA. The CDR3 is CASSLQARVENEQYF. As DNA, the CDR3 is TGTGCCAGCAGCTTACAGGCCAGGGTCGAGAACGAGCAGTACTTC.

This clonotype showed up many times. V is TRBV25-1 and J is TRBJ2-7; TRBD1 matches 7 bases. V gave up 1 base and J gave up 4 bases; unmatched junction bases: 10. This CDR3 is 16 amino acids long. The germline gives CDR1 MGHDK, CDR2 SYGVNS. CDR3 DNA sequence: TGTGCCAGCAGTGAATCACGTCAGGGGGTTTGGTACGAGCAGTACTTC. Translation gives CASSESRQGVWYEQYF.

The CDR3 reads CASSPYPEESSYNEQFF. The CDR3 DNA reads TGTGCCAGCAGCCCCTACCCGGAGGAGAGCTCCTACAATGAGCAGTTCTTC. This chain connects TRBV7-9 to TRBJ2-1, with D tentatively TRBD2 (5 bases). CDR3 size: 17 residues. The V gene lost 5 bases and the J gene lost 0 bases, with 17 bases spanning the gap. Germline V gene lookup returns CDR1 SEHNR and CDR2 FQNEAQ (reference sequence).

The chain is built from TRBV11-2 and TRBJ1-3; 7 bases are shared with TRBD1. With 3 bases clipped from V and 4 bases from J, the junction kept 3 bases outside the gene matches. Germline-derived CDR1 and CDR2 are SGHAT and FQNNGV. CDR3 size: 14 residues. CDR3 coding DNA: TGTGCCAGCAGCTTGACAGGGATAGGAAACACCATATATTTT. Translated: CASSLTGIGNTIYF.

The chain combines TRBV28 with TRBJ2-3; D is unresolved. Per germline, CDR1 MDHEN and CDR2 SYDVKM. CDR3 size: 16 residues. V was clipped by 8 bases and J by 2 bases, with 20 bases between them. CDR3 DNA: TGTGCCAGCCTACCGTTGGCGCCGACTGACACAGATACGCAGTATTTT. Translated: CASLPLAPTDTDTQYF.

This clonotype has just a few counts. This sequence joins TRBV19 and TRBJ2-5, with D perhaps matching TRBD2 (6 bases). The V gene lost 1 base and the J gene lost 5 bases, with 8 bases spanning the gap. This CDR3 has 13 amino acids. CDR1 is LNHDA and CDR2 is SQIVND in the germline V gene (reference sequence). CDR3 residues: CASSIAGVETQYF. DNA for the CDR3: TGTGCCAGTAGTATAGCGGGAGTGGAGACCCAGTACTTC.

The rearrangement links TRBV7-9 to TRBJ1-1; possibly TRBD1 for D (6 bases). The germline CDR1 and CDR2 sequences are SEHNR and FQNEAQ (reference sequence). The CDR3 is 15 amino acids. The V and J ends lost 8 bases and 1 base respectively, with 17 bases between them. CDR3 sequence: CASRNPTGRNTEAFF. CDR3 DNA: TGTGCCAGCCGAAATCCCACAGGGAGGAACACTGAAGCTTTCTTT.

The table lists this clonotype with a few counts. The genes are TRBV20-1 and TRBJ2-7; maybe TRBD1 (6 bases). The V end lost 5 bases, the J end lost 3 bases, and 17 bases lay between the germline ends. This CDR3 comprises 14 residues. Germline CDR1 reads DFQATT; CDR2 reads SNEGSKA (reference sequence). For the CDR3, the DNA is TGCAGTGCTCGGACAGCGGACCGAGGCTACGAGCAGTACTTC. Residues: CSARTADRGYEQYF.